This T cell receptor (beta chain) was recorded in a study of blood T cell repertoires in COVID-19. Study-level background: COVID-19 samples from acute and convalescent phases originated in the United States, Italy and Spain. The analysed material was cDNA or gDNA that came from T cells, B-cell-depleted T cells, or PBMCs.

Authors' processing steps: Researchers report that nucleated cell counts were estimated from reference gene primer amplification. Only in-frame clones appear in the TCRdb table, and some are missing; sequencing was by immunoSEQ multiplex PCR. V and J calls and clone size follow that table, whereas D and trimming were derived from the DNA. Among 140,000 to 150,000 clones listed, 84% were seen once. CDR3 length: 13 amino acids. CDR1 and CDR2 (germline): LGHDT, YNNKEL (reference sequence). V dropped 1 base and J dropped 3 bases, with 6 bases sitting between them. The rearrangement joins TRBV3-1 (or the pseudogene TRBV3-2) to TRBJ2-5; tentatively, D is TRBD2 (5 bases). The sample comprised peripheral blood. The source of this sequence is a man aged 55 to 70 with active or convalescent COVID-19. CDR3 amino acids: CASSQVREETQYF. As DNA, the CDR3 is TGTGCCAGCAGCCAAGTGCGGGAAGAGACCCAGTACTTC.